Described below is a single T cell receptor (beta chain) sequence and its context. Original data processing: Cell counts per sample came from amplifying reference gene primers. The assay was immunoSEQ multiplex PCR, and TCRdb's table has in-frame clones only and misses some. That table supplies the V and J calls and clone size; D and trimming were determined from the DNA. The data contain 90,000 to 120,000 clones, more than 80% of them singletons. This sample was taken from a study of blood T cell repertoires in COVID-19. Background on the study: Material from acute and convalescent COVID-19 was sourced from the United States, Italy and Spain. From T cells, B-cell-depleted T cells, or PBMCs came the material, which was cDNA or gDNA.

Germline V gene lookup returns CDR1 WSHSY and CDR2 SAAADI. Trimming removed 8 bases at V and 0 bases at J, with 8 bases between. The CDR3 is made up of 13 amino acids. The sequenced sample was peripheral blood. The receptor comes from a man between 35 and 55 years old with active or convalescent COVID-19. The genes are TRBV10-2 and TRBJ2-1; D gene ambiguous. The chain's CDR3 is CASVRSSYNEQFF. For the CDR3, the DNA is TGCGCCAGCGTCAGAAGCTCCTACAATGAGCAGTTCTTC.